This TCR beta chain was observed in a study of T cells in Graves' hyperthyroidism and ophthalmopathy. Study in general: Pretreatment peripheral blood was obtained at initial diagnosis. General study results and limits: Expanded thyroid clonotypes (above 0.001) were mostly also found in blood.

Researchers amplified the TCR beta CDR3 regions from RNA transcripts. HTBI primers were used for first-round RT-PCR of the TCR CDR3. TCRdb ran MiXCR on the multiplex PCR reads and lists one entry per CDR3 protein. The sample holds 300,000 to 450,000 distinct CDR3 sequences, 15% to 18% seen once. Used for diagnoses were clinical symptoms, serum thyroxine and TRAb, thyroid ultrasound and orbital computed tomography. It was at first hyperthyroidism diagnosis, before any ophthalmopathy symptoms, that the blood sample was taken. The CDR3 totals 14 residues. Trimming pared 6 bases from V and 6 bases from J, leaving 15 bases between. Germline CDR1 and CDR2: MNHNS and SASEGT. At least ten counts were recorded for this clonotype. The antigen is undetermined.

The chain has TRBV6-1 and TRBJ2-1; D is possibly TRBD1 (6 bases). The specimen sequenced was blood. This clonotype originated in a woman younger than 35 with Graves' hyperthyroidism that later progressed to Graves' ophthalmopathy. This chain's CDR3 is CASSPFQGSNEQFF. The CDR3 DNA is TGTGCCAGCAGCCCCTTTCAGGGGAGCAATGAGCAGTTCTTC.